The rows below give T cell receptor beta chains drawn from one sample of a study of shared clonotypes between healthy human individuals. This table comes from immunoSEQ multiplex PCR, and its TCRdb copy is limited to in-frame clones, with some not included. Of about 1.1 million clones detected, around 78% appear once; the ten largest clones hold approximately 0.56%. Sample: memory CD4+ T cells from PBMCs. The receptors stem from a man aged 18 to 35 in good health. Some clones in this sample may be carry-over from other donors' samples. Both conserved end residues are part of each CDR3. A D gene is named only where the DNA matches it firmly. The size of a clone is reported for some rows only, either as once, few or many, or as a class for expanded clones.

>TRBJ1-1|.|TRBV6-1|few
CASSLSGTMNTEAFF
TGTGCCAGCAGTCTCTCCGGGACGATGAACACTGAAGCTTTCTTT
>TRBJ1-3|.|TRBV14|.
CASSQVGSFSGNTIYF
TGTGCCAGCAGCCAAGTTGGATCCTTCTCTGGAAACACCATATATTTT
>TRBJ1-4|.|TRBV30|.
CAWSGDASFEKLFF
TGTGCCTGGAGTGGGGACGCCTCGTTTGAAAAACTGTTTTTT
>TRBJ1-1|.|TRBV5-1|few
CASTRDKNTEAFF
TGCGCCAGCACCCGGGACAAGAACACTGAAGCTTTCTTT
>TRBJ2-2|TRBD1|TRBV7-3|.
CASSPTGATGELFF
TGTGCCAGCAGCCCCACAGGGGCCACCGGGGAGCTGTTTTTT
>TRBJ2-1|.|TRBV7-9|.
CASSPLAMYNEQFF
TGTGCCAGCTCCCCGCTAGCGATGTACAATGAGCAGTTCTTC
>TRBJ1-1|.|TRBV6-6|.
CASSQPTRGNTEAFF
TGTGCCAGCAGTCAACCGACCCGGGGGAACACTGAAGCTTTCTTT
>TRBJ2-7|.|TRBV2|once
CASAQGYEQYF
TGTGCCAGCGCTCAAGGTTACGAGCAGTACTTC
>TRBJ2-3|TRBD2|TRBV4-1|few
CASSHPGLARTDTQYF
TGCGCCAGCAGCCACCCGGGACTAGCACGGACAGATACGCAGTATTTT
>TRBJ2-7|TRBD1|TRBV5-1|.
CASSLAGTGGDEQYF
TGCGCCAGCAGCTTGGCCGGGACAGGGGGCGATGAGCAGTACTTC
>TRBJ1-5|.|TRBV2|.
CASSEQGQPQHF
TGTGCCAGCAGTGAACAGGGGCAGCCCCAGCATTTT
>TRBJ1-5|.|TRBV7-9|.
CASSLDRANQPQHF
TGTGCCAGCAGCTTAGATAGGGCTAATCAGCCCCAGCATTTT
>TRBJ2-4|TRBD1|TRBV19|.
CASSMDGTGDGIWKNIQYF
TGTGCCAGTAGTATGGACGGGACAGGGGACGGCATTTGGAAAAACATTCAGTACTTC
>TRBJ1-1|.|TRBV6-5|.
CASSYSLTVNTEAFF
TGTGCCAGCAGTTACTCCCTGACAGTGAACACTGAAGCTTTCTTT
>TRBJ1-5|TRBD1|TRBV25-1|.
CASRGTDSNQPQHF
TGTGCCAGCAGAGGGACAGATAGCAATCAGCCCCAGCATTTT